Sequencing of this T cell receptor beta chain was carried out in a study of human T cells and chemical hapten exposure. As for the study in general: Patch tests containing 0.01% DPC, applied to the upper back, were read at 6 days.

The time point here: patch test 2, 6 weeks after DPC sensitization. The treatment here: therapeutic diphenylcyclopropenone sensitization with weekly scalp DPC. TCRdb reanalysed the RACE reads using MiXCR and keeps one entry per CDR3 protein. Here the sample spans about 140,000 distinct CDR3 sequences, around 11% being singletons. Unmatched junction bases numbered 9, after V lost 1 base and J lost 4 bases. The CDR3 contains 16 residues. Germline V gives CDR1 DFQATT, CDR2 SNEGSKA (reference sequence). The J gene is TRBJ2-2, the V gene TRBV20-1; 7 nucleotides agree with TRBD1. Specimen: whole blood, collected in connection with sensitization to the hapten diphenylcyclopropenone (DPC). The sequence came from a woman in her forties or fifties with alopecia areata. Some clones in this sample may be carry-over from other donors' samples. The chain's CDR3 is CSARGDRARSTGELFF. For the CDR3, the DNA is TGCAGTGCTAGAGGAGACAGGGCGCGTTCCACCGGGGAGCTGTTTTTT.